These T cell receptor beta chains were read from a single sample in a study of blood T cells in healthy people across ages. Each CDR3 protein is one row after TCRdb ran MiXCR on the 5' RACE reads. The sample carries roughly 570,000 distinct CDR3 sequences, 27% recorded once. The specimen was blood. The receptors were sampled from a woman in her seventies in good health. CDR3s include the opening cysteine and the closing phenylalanine or tryptophan. The D gene is left open where the match is weak. Only some rows state a clone size, as once, few, many or a class for expanded clones.

CDR3 protein: CASSPTDLHGYTF
CDR3 DNA: TGTGCCAGCAGCCCGACAGACCTTCATGGCTACACCTTC
clone size: many
D gene: NA
V gene: TRBV7-2
J gene: TRBJ1-2

CDR3 protein: CASSQGLADYEQYF
CDR3 DNA: TGTGCCAGCAGCCAGGGACTAGCGGATTACGAGCAGTACTTC
clone size: NA
D gene: TRBD2
V gene: TRBV4-2
J gene: TRBJ2-7

CDR3 protein: CASSWTGGTAGTEAFF
CDR3 DNA: TGCGCCAGCAGCTGGACAGGGGGCACGGCGGGCACTGAAGCTTTCTTT
clone size: few
D gene: TRBD1
V gene: TRBV5-1
J gene: TRBJ1-1

CDR3 protein: CASSPSTTSNQPQHF
CDR3 DNA: TGTGCCAGCAGTCCATCGACAACTAGCAATCAGCCTCAGCATTTT
clone size: NA
D gene: NA
V gene: TRBV12-3/TRBV12-4
J gene: TRBJ1-5

CDR3 protein: CSAVESAQETQYF
CDR3 DNA: TGCAGCGCTGTAGAGTCCGCCCAAGAGACCCAGTACTTC
clone size: NA
D gene: NA
V gene: TRBV29-1
J gene: TRBJ2-5

CDR3 protein: CAISRLGAGNYNERFF
CDR3 DNA: TGTGCCATCAGCCGCCTCGGAGCGGGGAATTACAATGAGCGGTTCTTC
clone size: NA
D gene: TRBD2
V gene: TRBV10-3
J gene: TRBJ2-1

CDR3 protein: CASSGSRLGNEQFF
CDR3 DNA: TGTGCCAGCAGCGGATCGAGACTCGGGAATGAGCAGTTCTTC
clone size: few
D gene: NA
V gene: TRBV7-8
J gene: TRBJ2-1

CDR3 protein: CASSYGDRDAETQYF
CDR3 DNA: TGCGCCAGCAGCTACGGGGACAGGGATGCGGAGACCCAGTACTTC
clone size: NA
D gene: TRBD1
V gene: TRBV5-1
J gene: TRBJ2-5

CDR3 protein: CSARSERHVRLSTDTQYF
CDR3 DNA: TGCAGTGCTCGCTCGGAGCGTCATGTTCGTCTGAGCACAGATACGCAGTATTTT
clone size: few
D gene: NA
V gene: TRBV20-1
J gene: TRBJ2-3

CDR3 protein: CSARPGRFENIQYF
CDR3 DNA: TGCAGTGCTAGACCGGGACGGTTTGAAAACATTCAGTACTTC
clone size: few
D gene: NA
V gene: TRBV20-1
J gene: TRBJ2-4

CDR3 protein: CASSLAGHGGTDTQYF
CDR3 DNA: TGTGCCAGCAGCTTAGCGGGACACGGAGGCACAGATACGCAGTATTTT
clone size: once
D gene: NA
V gene: TRBV7-8
J gene: TRBJ2-3

CDR3 protein: CASSPTTGTSQETQYF
CDR3 DNA: TGTGCCAGCTCACCCACCACCGGGACTTCCCAAGAGACCCAGTACTTC
clone size: few
D gene: NA
V gene: TRBV18
J gene: TRBJ2-5

CDR3 protein: CASSRTASSTNEKLFF
CDR3 DNA: TGTGCCAGCAGTAGGACAGCCTCGTCAACTAATGAAAAACTGTTTTTT
clone size: many
D gene: NA
V gene: TRBV6-1
J gene: TRBJ1-4

CDR3 protein: CASSLSFETGVSGHTF
CDR3 DNA: TGTGCCAGCAGCTTATCCTTCGAGACAGGGGTATCCGGTCACACCTTC
clone size: NA
D gene: TRBD1
V gene: TRBV7-2
J gene: TRBJ1-2

CDR3 protein: CASSLRRSGGTDTQYF
CDR3 DNA: TGTGCCAGCAGCTTACGGAGGAGCGGGGGAACAGATACGCAGTATTTT
clone size: NA
D gene: TRBD2
V gene: TRBV7-3
J gene: TRBJ2-3

CDR3 protein: CASSGRFGGELFF
CDR3 DNA: TGTGCCAGCAGTGGCCGCTTTGGCGGGGAGCTGTTTTTT
clone size: NA
D gene: NA
V gene: TRBV6-4
J gene: TRBJ2-2

CDR3 protein: CASSPLTSGSEQFF
CDR3 DNA: TGTGCCAGCAGTCCCCTGACTAGCGGGAGTGAACAGTTCTTC
clone size: NA
D gene: TRBD2
V gene: TRBV6-5
J gene: TRBJ2-1

CDR3 protein: CASSQTGAVYEQYF
CDR3 DNA: TGTGCCAGCAGCCAGACAGGGGCGGTTTACGAGCAGTACTTC
clone size: NA
D gene: TRBD1
V gene: TRBV6-5
J gene: TRBJ2-7

CDR3 protein: CSAGLARETQYF
CDR3 DNA: TGCAGTGCCGGACTAGCGCGAGAGACCCAGTACTTC
clone size: NA
D gene: TRBD2
V gene: TRBV20-1
J gene: TRBJ2-5

CDR3 protein: CATSRQGMNTGELFF
CDR3 DNA: TGTGCCACCAGCAGACAGGGCATGAACACCGGGGAGCTGTTTTTT
clone size: few
D gene: NA
V gene: TRBV15
J gene: TRBJ2-2

CDR3 protein: CASSTGQGPNTEAFF
CDR3 DNA: TGTGCCAGCTCAACCGGGCAGGGGCCCAACACTGAAGCTTTCTTT
clone size: NA
D gene: NA
V gene: TRBV18
J gene: TRBJ1-1

CDR3 protein: CASSPLGGRTTYGYTF
CDR3 DNA: TGTGCCAGCAGTCCCCTGGGGGGGCGAACGACATATGGCTACACCTTC
clone size: NA
D gene: NA
V gene: TRBV12-3/TRBV12-4
J gene: TRBJ1-2

CDR3 protein: CASSLKSGSTDTQYF
CDR3 DNA: TGTGCCAGCAGCTTGAAAAGCGGAAGCACAGATACGCAGTATTTT
clone size: NA
D gene: NA
V gene: TRBV5-6
J gene: TRBJ2-3

CDR3 protein: CSVAGTGEQYF
CDR3 DNA: TGCAGCGTTGCGGGGACTGGAGAGCAGTACTTC
clone size: many
D gene: NA
V gene: TRBV29-1
J gene: TRBJ2-5

CDR3 protein: CSNQGVNYGYTF
CDR3 DNA: TGTTCCAATCAAGGGGTTAACTATGGCTACACCTTC
clone size: NA
D gene: NA
V gene: TRBV7-9
J gene: TRBJ1-2

CDR3 protein: CASSSNGALVETQYF
CDR3 DNA: TGTGCCAGCAGCTCTAACGGGGCCCTCGTCGAGACCCAGTACTTC
clone size: few
D gene: NA
V gene: TRBV7-2
J gene: TRBJ2-5

CDR3 protein: CASSSLAGAEQFF
CDR3 DNA: TGCGCCAGCAGCTCCTTAGCGGGGGCGGAGCAGTTCTTC
clone size: NA
D gene: TRBD2
V gene: TRBV5-1
J gene: TRBJ2-1

CDR3 protein: CASSQELGPVKGFF
CDR3 DNA: TGTGCCAGCAGCCAAGAGTTGGGTCCAGTCAAAGGGTTCTTC
clone size: NA
D gene: NA
V gene: TRBV4-2
J gene: TRBJ2-5